Described below is a single TCR beta chain sequence and its context. Its specificity is unknown. The data were taken from a study of radiotherapy plus CTLA-4 blockade in lung cancer. Across the whole study: Disease control reached around 30%, with objective responses in around 19%. General study results and limits: After radiotherapy and ipilimumab, tumor-derived clones expanded in peripheral blood.

With 2 bases clipped from V and 1 base from J, the junction kept 8 bases outside the gene matches. Germline-derived CDR1 and CDR2 are SGHDT and YYEEEE. The CDR3 runs to 16 residues. Clones were sequenced by immunoSEQ multiplex PCR, and TCRdb holds only the in-frame ones, with some missing. This sample has around 70,000 clones, with around 86% found just once. The sequenced sample was peripheral blood, obtained from a patient treated with radiotherapy plus ipilimumab. The source is a human donor with non-small cell lung cancer who had a partial response to radiotherapy plus ipilimumab. The chain carries TRBV5-6 and TRBJ1-1; 7 nucleotides match TRBD1. Here the CDR3 DNA reads TGTGCCAGCAGCTTCCTCGACAGGGAAAGGAACACTGAAGCTTTCTTT. This gives the protein CASSFLDRERNTEAFF.